What follows are 18 T cell receptor beta chains derived from one specimen sequenced in a study of vaccination and CD4 T cells after COVID-19. Treatment meaning: roughly nine-day PBMC culture with coronavirus spike peptide pools or control peptides (ViraFEST assay). An Oncomine TCR Beta short-read assay was used to sequence the DNA from cultured CD4+ T cells. MiXCR, applied by TCRdb to the PCR reads, yields one record per CDR3 protein. This sample has 13,000 or so distinct CDR3 sequences, with around 50% found just once. These receptors' antigens are unknown. The specimen was CD4+ T cells from blood, cultured in vitro. Every receptor here comes from a human donor who had recovered from COVID-19.

This clonotype was observed a single time. V usage is TRBV20-1 and J usage is TRBJ2-3, with 11 bases matching TRBD2. The germline V gene encodes CDR1 DFQATT and CDR2 SNEGSKA (reference sequence). J was trimmed by 2 bases and V by 8 bases; bases with no gene match: 12. CDR3 length equals 16 residues. The CDR3 region is CSTLSGTSGYTDTQYF. For the CDR3, the DNA is TGCAGTACTCTCTCCGGGACTAGCGGTTACACAGATACGCAGTATTTT.

The genes are TRBV11-2 and TRBJ2-7, with 9 nucleotides matching TRBD2. The germline gives CDR1 SGHAT, CDR2 FQNNGV. The CDR3 has 15 amino acids. V gave up 5 bases and J gave up 2 bases; unmatched junction bases: 7. The CDR3 nucleotides read TGTGCCAGCAGCGGCGGGACTAGCAGTACCTACGAGCAGTACTTC. This translates into CASSGGTSSTYEQYF.

The sample holds one count of this clonotype. This sequence joins TRBV11-2 and TRBJ1-5; D gene unclear. V lost 5 bases and J 0 bases, leaving 11 bases between the germline ends. The CDR3 has 15 amino acids. Germline values: CDR1 SGHAT, CDR2 FQNNGV. CDR3 amino acids: CASSLRHNSNQPQHF. Written as DNA, the CDR3 is TGTGCCAGCAGCCTTCGACACAATAGCAATCAGCCCCAGCATTTT.

The rearrangement uses TRBV11-1 and TRBJ2-2; D is unresolved. CDR3 length: 14 amino acids. The ends were cut back, 5 bases at V and 3 bases at J, with 10 bases in the middle. Per the germline V gene, CDR1 is SGHAT and CDR2 is FQDESV (reference sequence). CDR3 DNA sequence: TGTGCCAGCAGCCCAGGCTACTACACCGGGGAGCTGTTTTTT. Its translation: CASSPGYYTGELFF.

The chain uses TRBV6-1 and TRBJ2-1; 14 bases map to TRBD2. V was pared by 5 bases and J by 9 bases, with 6 bases of the junction left unmatched. Germline V CDR1 and CDR2: MNHNS, SASEGT. This CDR3 is 15 amino acids long. The CDR3 loop is CASSQGLAGEVEQFF. The CDR3 DNA is TGTGCCAGCAGTCAGGGACTAGCGGGAGAAGTTGAGCAGTTCTTC.

The chain employs TRBV7-8 and TRBJ2-5, with D perhaps given as TRBD1 or TRBD2 (5 bases each). This CDR3 contains 15 residues. The germline V gene has CDR1 SGHVS and CDR2 FQNEAQ. The ends were cut back, 5 bases at V and 1 base at J, with 14 bases in the middle. The CDR3 DNA sequence: TGTGCCAGCAGCCTCCCTGGGGGTATCCAAGAGACCCAGTACTTC. It codes for CASSLPGGIQETQYF.

This clonotype was observed a handful of times. The rearrangement joins TRBV2 to TRBJ2-5; D perhaps matches TRBD2 (6 bases). CDR1 SNHLY and CDR2 FYNNEI come from the germline V gene. The CDR3 has 13 amino acids. Trimming left V 7 bases short and J 1 base short, with 10 bases between. The CDR3 DNA reads as TGTGCCAGCACCCCGGAGGGCCAAGAGACCCAGTACTTC. It codes for CASTPEGQETQYF.

This clonotype has just a few counts. This chain connects TRBV6-1 to TRBJ1-2; 7 positions match TRBD1. V lost 6 bases, J lost 3 bases, and 7 bases stayed unmatched. The CDR3 is 14 amino acids. Germline assignment: CDR1 MNHNS and CDR2 SASEGT. The DNA of the CDR3 is TGTGCCAGCAGGAACAGGGGACGGGACTATGGCTACACCTTC. Protein product: CASRNRGRDYGYTF.

J is TRBJ2-2 and V is TRBV27; D ambiguous. Germline CDR1 MNHEY, CDR2 SMNVEV (reference sequence). This CDR3 is 15 amino acids long. Trimming removed 4 bases at V and 6 bases at J, with 15 bases between. The CDR3 DNA sequence: TGTGCCAGCAGTTCGACCTTGAGCGCGCCCGGGGAGCTGTTTTTT. It translates to CASSSTLSAPGELFF.

The chain is built from TRBV11-2 and TRBJ1-2; 7 bases align to TRBD1. V lost 5 bases and J lost 3; bases outside the gene matches: 9. This CDR3 contains 15 residues. CDR1 SGHAT and CDR2 FQNNGV come from the germline V gene. The CDR3 coding sequence is TGTGCCAGCAGCATGACGGGACAGACCGACTATGGCTACACCTTC. Protein sequence: CASSMTGQTDYGYTF.

This clonotype was picked up a small number of times. This chain connects TRBV20-1 to TRBJ1-1; D call uncertain. Germline CDR1 is DFQATT and CDR2 is SNEGSKA (reference sequence). V lost 1 base, J lost 1 base, and 16 bases lay in between. The CDR3 extends over 16 amino acids. The CDR3 loop is CSARAARRPANTEAFF. CDR3 DNA: TGCAGTGCTAGAGCCGCACGACGGCCGGCGAACACTGAAGCTTTCTTT.

The chain uses TRBV12-3 or TRBV12-4 and TRBJ2-1; the match to TRBD1 covers 7 bases. Trimming removed 1 base from V and 8 bases from J; junction bases left unmatched: 5. The CDR3 sequence is 14 residues long. The CDR3 DNA sequence: TGTGCCAGCAGTTTAGGACAGGGTATCGATGAGCAGTTCTTC. Translating gives CASSLGQGIDEQFF.

The V call is TRBV20-1, the J call TRBJ2-1; a possible D gene is TRBD1 (5 bases). The assigned J gene may be wrong: the sequence end matches TRBJ2-7 better. The length of the CDR3 is 14 residues. Germline CDR1 is DFQATT and CDR2 is SNEGSKA (reference sequence). Written as DNA, the CDR3 is TGCAGTGCTAGAGATTTTGGACACCCTGGGGAGCAGTACTTC. Encoded protein: CSARDFGHPGEQYF.

CDR3 in amino acids: CASSLGARDRNTEAFF. In nucleotides, the CDR3 is TGTGCCAGCAGTTTGGGGGCCCGGGACCGGAACACTGAAGCTTTCTTT. The chain has TRBV12-3 or TRBV12-4 and TRBJ1-1, with a possible D match to TRBD1 (6 bases). The length of the CDR3 is 16 residues. The ends were cut back, 3 bases at V and 1 base at J, with 15 bases in the middle.

This clonotype was seen more than once but under ten times. The junction and the germline gene differ at one end; a read error may be behind it. The chain is built from TRBV29-1 and TRBJ2-7; TRBD1 matches at 7 bases. Germline V gene data show CDR1 as SQVTM and CDR2 as ANQGSEA. This CDR3 comprises 11 residues. The CDR3 reads CSVEEGQINTF. The DNA of the CDR3 is TGCAGCGTTGAAGAGGGACAGATAAACACTTTC.

In this sample, this clonotype turned up a few times. The chain recombines TRBV20-1 with TRBJ2-5; TRBD2 is a possible D gene (7 bases). The germline V and J ends were trimmed by 6 bases and 4 bases, with 15 bases remaining between them. The CDR3 spans 13 residues. Germline V gives CDR1 DFQATT, CDR2 SNEGSKA (reference sequence). The CDR3 region is CSAGGREVETQYF. The CDR3, as DNA: TGCAGTGCCGGGGGCCGGGAGGTAGAGACCCAGTACTTC.

V gene TRBV11-2 combines with J gene TRBJ1-1; D possibly corresponds to TRBD1 (6 bases). In germline, CDR1 is SGHAT, CDR2 FQNNGV. V was pared by 5 bases and J by 1 base, with 8 bases between. The CDR3 totals 13 residues. The CDR3 spells CASSQDRNTEAFF. CDR3 DNA sequence: TGTGCCAGCAGCCAGGACAGGAACACTGAAGCTTTCTTT. Filled out from reference TRBV11-2 and TRBJ1-1, the complete variable domain reads EAGVAQSPRYKIIEKRQSVAFWCNPISGHATLYWYQQILGQGPKLLIQFQNNGVVDDSQLPKDRFSAERLKGVDSTLKIQPAKLEDSAVYLCASSQDRNTEAFFGQGTRLTVV.

This clonotype is large by share. The genes are TRBV9 and TRBJ2-1; D ambiguous. The ends were cut back, 3 bases at V and 7 bases at J, with 8 bases in the middle. This CDR3 has 12 residues. Germline CDR1 reads SGDLS; CDR2 reads YYNGEE. As DNA, the CDR3 is TGTGCCAGCAGCGCGCAGGAAAATGAGCAGTTCTTC. This encodes CASSAQENEQFF.